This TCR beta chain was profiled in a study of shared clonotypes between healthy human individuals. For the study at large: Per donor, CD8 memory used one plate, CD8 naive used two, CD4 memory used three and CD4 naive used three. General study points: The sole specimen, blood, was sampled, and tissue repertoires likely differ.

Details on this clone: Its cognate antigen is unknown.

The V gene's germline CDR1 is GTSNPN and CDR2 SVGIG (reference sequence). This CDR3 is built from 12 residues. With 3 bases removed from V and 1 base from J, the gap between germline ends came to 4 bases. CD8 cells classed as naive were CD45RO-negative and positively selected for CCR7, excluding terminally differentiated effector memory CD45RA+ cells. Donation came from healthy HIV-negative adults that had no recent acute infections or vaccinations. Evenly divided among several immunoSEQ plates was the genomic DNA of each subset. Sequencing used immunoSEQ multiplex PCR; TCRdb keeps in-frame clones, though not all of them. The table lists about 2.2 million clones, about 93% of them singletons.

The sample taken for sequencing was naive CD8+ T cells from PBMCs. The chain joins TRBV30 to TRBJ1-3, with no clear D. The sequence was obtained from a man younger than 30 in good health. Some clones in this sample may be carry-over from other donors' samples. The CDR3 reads CAWRVSGNTIYF. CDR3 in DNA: TGTGCCTGGAGGGTTTCTGGAAACACCATATATTTT.